The 14 T cell receptor beta chains presented below share a single source sample, sequenced in a study of blood T cell repertoires in COVID-19. Some clones are missing from TCRdb's copy, which holds only in-frame ones; the method was immunoSEQ multiplex PCR. Here the sample spans around 160,000 clones, roughly 90% being singletons. The sample consisted of PBMCs or T cells enriched from blood (not recorded which). These receptors all stem from a woman aged 25 to 39 with acute COVID-19.

The chain employs TRBV11-2 and TRBJ2-1; 12 bases map to TRBD1. Trimming took 5 bases from V and 6 from J; bases not matched to a gene: 5. Germline CDR1 and CDR2: SGHAT and FQNNGV. The CDR3 runs to 15 residues. The CDR3 bases are TGTGCCAGCAGCCAACCGGGACAGGGGGCCAATGAGCAGTTCTTC. Translation: CASSQPGQGANEQFF.

The chain combines TRBV9 with TRBJ2-1; TRBD2 agrees at 10 bases. The length of the CDR3 is 14 residues. Germline V gene sequence: CDR1 SGDLS, CDR2 YYNGEE. Trimming at V came to 3 bases and at J to 5 bases, leaving 2 bases not matched to a gene. CDR3 region: CASSGTSGHNEQFF. The CDR3 coding sequence is TGTGCCAGCAGCGGGACTAGCGGCCACAATGAGCAGTTCTTC.

The rearrangement joins TRBV27 to TRBJ1-1; D unresolved. Germline CDR1 reads MNHEY; CDR2 reads SMNVEV (reference sequence). The CDR3 extends over 16 amino acids. Trimming took off 0 bases at V and 0 bases at J, with 11 bases between the two ends. The chain's CDR3 is CASSLSPQALNTEAFF. The CDR3 DNA follows: TGTGCCAGCAGTTTATCTCCGCAAGCGTTGAACACTGAAGCTTTCTTT.

The chain joins TRBV30 to TRBJ1-4; 12 bases match TRBD1. This CDR3 spans 13 amino acids. Trimming cost V 5 bases and J 9 bases; bases outside gene matches: 4. Germline assignment: CDR1 GTSNPN and CDR2 SVGIG (reference sequence). The CDR3 nucleotides read TGTGCCTGGTCGGGACAGGGGGCCAAAAAACTGTTTTTT. Translating it yields CAWSGQGAKKLFF. Full variable domain (missing parts from reference TRBV30 and TRBJ1-4): SQTIHQWPATLVQPVGSPLSLECTVEGTSNPNLYWYRQAAGRGLQLLFYSVGIGQISSEVPQNLSASRPQDRQFILSSKKLLLSDSGFYLCAWSGQGAKKLFFGSGTQLSVL.

The chain employs TRBV7-2 and TRBJ1-1; D not resolved. The CDR3 length is 19 residues. Germline assignment: CDR1 SGHTA and CDR2 FQGNSA. Trimming pared 5 bases from V and 12 bases from J, leaving 37 bases between. CDR3 loop: CASSPTSAPNPGSTSVPFF. CDR3 nucleotide sequence: TGTGCCAGCAGCCCAACATCCGCCCCTAATCCGGGGTCAACATCAGTTCCTTTCTTT.

The V gene is TRBV5-1, the J gene TRBJ2-1; 9 bases agree with TRBD2. Trimming at V came to 0 bases and at J to 8 bases, leaving 6 bases not matched to a gene. The CDR3 totals 15 residues. CDR1 is SGHRS, CDR2 YFSETQ, per germline. CDR3 amino acids: CASSLGAGGMDEQFF. CDR3 sequence (DNA): TGCGCCAGCAGCTTGGGCGCGGGGGGGATGGATGAGCAGTTCTTC.

The chain uses TRBV9 and TRBJ1-3, with TRBD1 identical over 11 bases. The CDR3 is 19 amino acids. V gave up 1 base and J gave up 4 bases; unmatched junction bases: 13. In germline, CDR1 is SGDLS, CDR2 YYNGEE. CDR3 bases: TGTGCCAGCAGCGTACTCTCCTCCCCGGGACAGGGGGACGGAAACACCATATATTTT. The encoded protein is CASSVLSSPGQGDGNTIYF. Supplemented by reference TRBV9 and TRBJ1-3, the full variable domain reads DSGVTQTPKHLITATGQRVTLRCSPRSGDLSVYWYQQSLDQGLQFLIQYYNGEERAKGNILERFSAQQFPDLHSELNLSSLELGDSALYFCASSVLSSPGQGDGNTIYFGEGSWLTVV.

This chain links TRBV28 with TRBJ1-3, with unresolved D. The CDR3 is 14 amino acids. Germline V gene data show CDR1 as MDHEN and CDR2 as SYDVKM. Trimming took 7 bases from V and 0 from J, leaving 10 bases between them. CDR3 sequence: CASTELASGNTIYF. In DNA form, the CDR3 reads TGTGCCAGCACCGAACTAGCCTCTGGAAACACCATATATTTT.

The rearrangement links TRBV18 to TRBJ2-2, with 9 bases matching TRBD2. CDR1 is KGHSH, CDR2 LQKENI, per germline. The CDR3 spans 16 residues. V trimming: 0 bases; J trimming: 3 bases; junction bases outside the gene matches: 2. The CDR3 region has the DNA TGTGCCAGCTCACCACCAGTAGCGGGGGACACCGGGGAGCTGTTTTTT. Its translation is CASSPPVAGDTGELFF.

CDR3 region: CASSWGQGNQPQHF. The CDR3 nucleotides read TGTGCCAGCAGCTGGGGACAGGGCAATCAGCCCCAGCATTTT. This rearrangement joins TRBV5-6 to TRBJ1-5; the match to TRBD1 covers 8 bases. The V gene end was trimmed by 3 bases and the J gene end by 2 bases; junction bases not matched to a gene: 1. The length of the CDR3 is 14 residues. Germline V gene lookup returns CDR1 SGHDT and CDR2 YYEEEE.

The V and J genes are TRBV28 and TRBJ2-1; 9 nucleotides line up with TRBD1. Germline CDR1 MDHEN, CDR2 SYDVKM. This CDR3 has 17 amino acids. J was trimmed by 3 bases and V by 8 bases; bases with no gene match: 14. The CDR3 here is CASDSIRGQGFYNEQFF. DNA of the CDR3: TGTGCCAGCGATAGTATACGGGGACAGGGTTTCTACAATGAGCAGTTCTTC.

The chain uses TRBV28 and TRBJ1-2, with 9 bases fitting TRBD1. The CDR3 is 14 amino acids. Germline V gene lookup returns CDR1 MDHEN and CDR2 SYDVKM. Losses at the gene ends were 5 bases for V and 2 bases for J; bases not matched to a gene: 3. The CDR3 DNA reads TGTGCCAGCAGTACAGGGGGCCCCAACTATGGCTACACCTTC. The encoded protein is CASSTGGPNYGYTF.

The chain uses TRBV28 and TRBJ1-5; TRBD1 matches at 10 bases. The germline CDR1 and CDR2 sequences are MDHEN and SYDVKM. The V gene end was trimmed by 1 base and the J gene end by 7 bases; junction bases not matched to a gene: 13. CDR3 size: 18 residues. CDR3 sequence: CASSLSPHRQGADQPQHF. CDR3 DNA sequence: TGTGCCAGCAGTTTATCCCCCCACCGACAGGGGGCTGACCAGCCCCAGCATTTT. The whole variable domain, filled in from reference TRBV28 and TRBJ1-5, reads DVKVTQSSRYLVKRTGEKVFLECVQDMDHENMFWYRQDPGLGLRLIYFSYDVKMKEKGDIPEGYSVSREKKERFSLILESASTNQTSMYLCASSLSPHRQGADQPQHFGDGTRLSIL.

This chain uses TRBV5-1 with TRBJ1-4; D call uncertain. Germline values: CDR1 SGHRS, CDR2 YFSETQ. The CDR3 extends over 16 amino acids. Trimming removed 0 bases from V and 3 bases from J, with 12 bases in between. Written as DNA, the CDR3 is TGCGCCAGCAGCTTGGCGGGAGGAGCGGCTAATGAAAAACTGTTTTTT. Protein: CASSLAGGAANEKLFF. Drawing the rest from reference TRBV5-1 and TRBJ1-4, the complete variable domain is KAGVTQTPRYLIKTRGQQVTLSCSPISGHRSVSWYQQTPGQGLQFLFEYFSETQRNKGNFPGRFSGRQFSNSRSEMNVSTLELGDSALYLCASSLAGGAANEKLFFGSGTQLSVL.